This TCR beta chain was retrieved from a study of regulatory T cells in long-lasting Graves disease. Notes on the study in general: A limited number of samples was an acknowledged limitation.

Time point indicated: persistent/refractory GD, antithyroid drugs over 5 years with positive TRAb. Isolated PBMC RNA provided the starting material for the TCR library. A peripheral blood sample, roughly 9 milliliters in volume, was drawn into EDTA tubes. There are a few counts of this clonotype. Its antigen is currently unknown. The trim removed 0 bases at V and 7 bases at J, leaving 17 bases unmatched. The CDR3 extends over 18 amino acids. Germline loops: CDR1 DFQATT, CDR2 SNEGSKA (reference sequence). Library construction for TCR beta used iRepertoire HTBI primers and Arm-PCR of CDR3 regions. TCRdb re-analysed the multiplex PCR reads in MiXCR, keeping a single row per CDR3 protein. The repertoire consists of approximately 690,000 distinct CDR3 sequences, with 30% occurring once and the leading ten covering roughly 40%.

V and J are TRBV20-1 and TRBJ2-5, with 10 bases lining up with TRBD2. The TCR was taken from a female donor with Graves disease. The sequences come from peripheral blood mononuclear cells (PBMCs), collected when the disease was refractory, from a patient treated with antithyroid drugs. The CDR3 spells CSARDSQTSSGRALTQYF. The CDR3 coding sequence is TGCAGTGCTAGAGACAGTCAGACCTCCAGCGGGAGGGCCTTGACCCAGTACTTC.